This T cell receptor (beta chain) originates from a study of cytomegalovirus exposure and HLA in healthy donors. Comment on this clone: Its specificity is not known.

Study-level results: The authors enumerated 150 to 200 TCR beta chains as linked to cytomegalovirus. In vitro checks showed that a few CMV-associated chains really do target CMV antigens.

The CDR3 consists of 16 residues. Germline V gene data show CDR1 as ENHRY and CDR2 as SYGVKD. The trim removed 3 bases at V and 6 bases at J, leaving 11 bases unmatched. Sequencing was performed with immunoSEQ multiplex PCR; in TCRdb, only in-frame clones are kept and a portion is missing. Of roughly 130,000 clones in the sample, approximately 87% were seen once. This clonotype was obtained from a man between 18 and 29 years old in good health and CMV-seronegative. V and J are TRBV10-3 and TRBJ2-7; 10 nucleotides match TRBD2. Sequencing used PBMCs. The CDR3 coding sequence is TGTGCCATCAGTGACTTCTCTAGCGGGGGCTCTGGCGAGCAGTACTTC. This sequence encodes CAISDFSSGGSGEQYF.